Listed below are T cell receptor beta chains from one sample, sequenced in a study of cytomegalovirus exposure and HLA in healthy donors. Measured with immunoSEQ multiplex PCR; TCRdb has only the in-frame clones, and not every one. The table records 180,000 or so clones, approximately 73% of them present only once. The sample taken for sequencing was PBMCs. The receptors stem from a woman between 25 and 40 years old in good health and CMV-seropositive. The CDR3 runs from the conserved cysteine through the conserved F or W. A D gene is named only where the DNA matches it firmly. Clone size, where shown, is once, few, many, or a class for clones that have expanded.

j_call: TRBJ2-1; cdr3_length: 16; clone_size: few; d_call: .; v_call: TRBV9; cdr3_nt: TGTGCCAGCAGCGTAGCTCCCAGGGATACCTACAATGAGCAGTTCTTC; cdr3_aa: CASSVAPRDTYNEQFF
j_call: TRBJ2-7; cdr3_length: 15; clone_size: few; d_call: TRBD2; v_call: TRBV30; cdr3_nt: TGTGCCTGGAGTGTGCGGACTAGCGGTACCTACGAGCAGTACTTC; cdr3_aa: CAWSVRTSGTYEQYF
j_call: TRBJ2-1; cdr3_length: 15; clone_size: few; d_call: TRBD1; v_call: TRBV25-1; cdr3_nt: TGTGCCAGCAGCCCACTGGGACAGGGAGACAATGAGCAGTTCTTC; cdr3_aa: CASSPLGQGDNEQFF
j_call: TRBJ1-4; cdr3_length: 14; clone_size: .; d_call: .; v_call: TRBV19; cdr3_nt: TGTGCCAGTAGTCCCCGCAGGGCGGAGGAAAAACTGTTTTTT; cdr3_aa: CASSPRRAEEKLFF
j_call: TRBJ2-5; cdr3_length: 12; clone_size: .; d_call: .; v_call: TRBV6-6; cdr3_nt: TGTGCCAGCAGTTTAGAAACGGGGTTTTACGACTTC; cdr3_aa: CASSLETGFYDF
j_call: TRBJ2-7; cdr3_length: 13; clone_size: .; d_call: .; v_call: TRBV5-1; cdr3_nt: TGCGCCAGCACGGCGGGGCCCCACTACGAGCAGTACTTC; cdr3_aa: CASTAGPHYEQYF
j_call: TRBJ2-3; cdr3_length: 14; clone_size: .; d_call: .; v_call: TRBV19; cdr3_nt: TGTGCCAGTAGTATAAGCCCCAGCACAGATACGCAGTATTTT; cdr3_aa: CASSISPSTDTQYF
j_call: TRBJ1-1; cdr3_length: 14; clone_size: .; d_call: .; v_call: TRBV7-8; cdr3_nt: TGTGCCAGCAGCTTAAGGGAGGGTGGGACTGAAGCTTTCTTT; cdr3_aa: CASSLREGGTEAFF
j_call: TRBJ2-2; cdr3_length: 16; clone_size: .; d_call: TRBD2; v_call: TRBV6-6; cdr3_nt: TGTGCCAGCAGTTACGGCGGGGGGGCGCTCACCGGGGAGCTGTTTTTT; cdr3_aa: CASSYGGGALTGELFF
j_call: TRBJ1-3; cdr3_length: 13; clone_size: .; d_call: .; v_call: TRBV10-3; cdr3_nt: TGTGCCATCAGACGGGTAGAAGGAAACACCATATATTTT; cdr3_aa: CAIRRVEGNTIYF
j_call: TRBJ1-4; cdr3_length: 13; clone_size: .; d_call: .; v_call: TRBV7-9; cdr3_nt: TGTGCCAGCAGCTTAGAACAAAGTGAAAAACTGTTTTTT; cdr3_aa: CASSLEQSEKLFF
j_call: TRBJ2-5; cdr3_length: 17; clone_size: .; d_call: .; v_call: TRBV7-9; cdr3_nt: TGTTCCAGCAGCTTAGACCTCGGACTAATCGCCGAAGAGACCCAGTACTTC; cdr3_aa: CSSSLDLGLIAEETQYF
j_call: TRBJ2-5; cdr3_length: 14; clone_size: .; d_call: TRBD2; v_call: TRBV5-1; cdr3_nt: TGCGCCAGCAGCTTGGGGGGGGGCCAAGAGACCCAGTACTTC; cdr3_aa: CASSLGGGQETQYF
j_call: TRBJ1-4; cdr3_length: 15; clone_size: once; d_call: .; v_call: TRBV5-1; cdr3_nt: TGCGCCAGCAGCTTGGCCGCGGGGAGAGGCGAAAAACTGTTTTTT; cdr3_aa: CASSLAAGRGEKLFF
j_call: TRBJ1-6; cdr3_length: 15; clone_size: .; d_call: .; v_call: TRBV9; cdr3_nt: TGTGCCAGCAGCGCCGCGGGGAACATAAACTCACCCCTCCACTTT; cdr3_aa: CASSAAGNINSPLHF
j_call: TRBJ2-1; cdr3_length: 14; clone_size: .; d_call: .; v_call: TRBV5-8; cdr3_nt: TGTGCCAGCAGGGAGCCCGGAGGGCGCAATGAGCAGTTCTTC; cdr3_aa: CASREPGGRNEQFF
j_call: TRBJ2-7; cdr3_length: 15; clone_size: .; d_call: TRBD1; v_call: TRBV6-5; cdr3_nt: TGTGCCAGCAGTTCTGGACAGGGTCGCGGTTACGAGCAGTACTTC; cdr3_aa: CASSSGQGRGYEQYF
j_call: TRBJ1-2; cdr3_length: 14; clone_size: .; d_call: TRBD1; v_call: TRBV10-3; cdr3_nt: TGTGCCATCAGACTGGGACAGGGGAACTATGGCTACACCTTC; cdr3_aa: CAIRLGQGNYGYTF
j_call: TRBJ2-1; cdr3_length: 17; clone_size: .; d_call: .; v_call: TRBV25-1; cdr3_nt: TGTGCCAGCAGTGAAGAACTAGCCTCTATGGTTGGAGATGAGCAGTTCTTC; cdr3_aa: CASSEELASMVGDEQFF
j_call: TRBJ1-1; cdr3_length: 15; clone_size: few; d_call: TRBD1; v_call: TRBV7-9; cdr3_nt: TGTGCCAGCAGCTTAGTTCAGGGGGCGTACACTGAAGCTTTCTTT; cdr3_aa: CASSLVQGAYTEAFF
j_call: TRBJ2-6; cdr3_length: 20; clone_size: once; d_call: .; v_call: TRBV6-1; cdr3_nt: TGTGCCAGCAGTGACGACAGGTCCCCCCGGTCTCTCTCTGGGGCCAACGGCCTGACTTTC; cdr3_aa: CASSDDRSPRSLSGANGLTF
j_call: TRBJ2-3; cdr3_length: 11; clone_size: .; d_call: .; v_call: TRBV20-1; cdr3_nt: TGCAGTGCTAAAGCTGGTGATACGCAGTATTTT; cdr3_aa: CSAKAGDTQYF